This TCR beta chain is drawn from a study of blood T cell repertoires in COVID-19. The wider study: T cells, B-cell-depleted T cells, or PBMCs supplied cDNA or gDNA.

The authors' processing: Quantification of nucleated cells was approximated via reference gene primer amplification. Assay: immunoSEQ multiplex PCR; the TCRdb copy retains only in-frame clones and omits some. D and trimming were read from the DNA, whereas the V and J calls and clone size are those reported in that table. The data contain a few hundred thousand clones, approximately 80% of them singletons. V shed 1 base and J shed 4 bases, with 13 bases lying between them. CDR1 SGHTA and CDR2 FQGNSA come from the germline V gene. The CDR3 spans 15 residues. Material: peripheral blood. The receptor was derived from a woman in her thirties or forties who had recovered from COVID-19. The rearrangement uses TRBV7-2 and TRBJ1-2, with D tentatively TRBD1 (5 bases). In DNA, the CDR3 is TGTGCCAGCAGCTTAGGGCGGCAGGGTAGCTATGGCTACACCTTC. As protein: CASSLGRQGSYGYTF.